Below, 30 T cell receptor beta chains from the same sample are listed, as sequenced in a study of T cells in Graves' hyperthyroidism and ophthalmopathy. Amplified TCR beta CDR3 regions came from RNA transcripts. The HTBI primer set served for first-round RT-PCR of the TCR CDR3. TCRdb independently ran MiXCR on the multiplex PCR reads; one entry per CDR3 protein. The sample records about 740,000 distinct CDR3 sequences, 11% to 15% being singletons. What was sequenced was blood. The receptor source for this set is a woman in her late teens or twenties with Graves' hyperthyroidism.

This clonotype occurred a few times. CDR3 residues: CASSDSAWDTQYF. The DNA for the CDR3 is TGTGCCAGCAGTGACTCTGCCTGGGATACGCAGTATTTT. This rearrangement joins TRBV6-4 to TRBJ2-3; D unresolved. Between the trimmed V and J ends, which lost 0 bases and 6 bases, there was a span of 7 bases. Germline loops: CDR1 MRHNA, CDR2 SNTAGT. This CDR3 has 13 amino acids.

This clonotype has a count of ten or more. The chain carries TRBV12-3 or TRBV12-4 and TRBJ2-5; no reliable D call. The CDR3 totals 13 residues. V was trimmed by 4 bases and J by 7 bases, leaving 13 bases between them. The CDR3 bases are TGTGCCAGCAGTTCCGGATCTTTGGGGACCCAGTACTTC. It is translated as CASSSGSLGTQYF.

This clonotype was seen at least ten times. The chain uses TRBV6-1 and TRBJ2-3; no clear D gene. V lost 5 bases and J lost 2, with 8 bases in between. In germline, CDR1 is MNHNS, CDR2 SASEGT. CDR3 length: 13 residues. The CDR3 reads CASSTTPTDTQYF. The CDR3 DNA sequence: TGTGCCAGCAGTACGACTCCCACAGATACGCAGTATTTT.

V and J are TRBV7-3 and TRBJ2-1; 13 bases align to TRBD2. Germline trimming cut 5 bases from V and 8 bases from J; bases unmatched to any gene: 9. The CDR3 sequence is 16 residues long. Per germline, CDR1 SGHTA and CDR2 FQGTGA. The CDR3, as DNA: TGTGCCAGCAGCCCTGGGCCAGGACTAGCGGGAGATGAGCAGTTCTTC. Its protein is CASSPGPGLAGDEQFF.

This clonotype appeared a few times. The genes are TRBV30 and TRBJ1-4; TRBD1 might be the D (5 bases). V was cut by 0 bases and J by 8 bases, with 7 bases left in between. The germline V gene has CDR1 GTSNPN and CDR2 SVGIG (reference sequence). The CDR3 spans 12 residues. The CDR3 sequence: CAWSVWGEKLFF. Here the CDR3 DNA reads TGTGCCTGGAGTGTCTGGGGGGAAAAACTGTTTTTT.

This clonotype was seen at least ten times. The chain links TRBV7-2 to TRBJ2-5, with 7 nucleotides matching TRBD2. The CDR3 is made up of 15 amino acids. Germline V gene sequence: CDR1 SGHTA, CDR2 FQGNSA. V gave up 6 bases and J gave up 4 bases; unmatched junction bases: 11. DNA of the CDR3: TGTGCCAGCAGTTCCCGGGGAGGGCTCCGAGAGACCCAGTACTTC. Translating it yields CASSSRGGLRETQYF.

This clonotype has ten or more counts. The rearrangement links TRBV28 to TRBJ2-1, with D possibly TRBD2 on 6 matching bases. Germline V gene sequence: CDR1 MDHEN, CDR2 SYDVKM. Trimming left V 9 bases short and J 0 bases short, with 27 bases between. The CDR3 is 19 amino acids. The chain's CDR3 is CASSRRTLNRGTSYNEQFF. The DNA for the CDR3 is TGTGCCAGTTCCAGGCGGACCCTGAACCGCGGGACCTCCTACAATGAGCAGTTCTTC.

This clonotype showed up many times. The chain uses TRBV30 and TRBJ1-1; D is ambiguous. The germline V and J ends were trimmed by 1 base and 2 bases, with 5 bases remaining between them. The CDR3 spans 12 residues. CDR1 and CDR2 from the germline V gene are GTSNPN and SVGIG (reference sequence). The CDR3 loop reads CAWSGANTEAFF. The CDR3 DNA sequence: TGTGCCTGGAGTGGGGCTAACACTGAAGCTTTCTTT.

This clonotype was counted many times. V and J are TRBV6-2 or TRBV6-3 and TRBJ2-7; 14 bases fit TRBD2. The germline gives CDR1 MNHEY, CDR2 SVGEGT. J was trimmed by 2 bases and V by 4 bases; bases with no gene match: 7. There are 17 residues in the CDR3. CDR3 in DNA: TGTGCCAGCAGTTCCGGACTAGCGGGAGGAATAGCCTACGAGCAGTACTTC. Amino acids: CASSSGLAGGIAYEQYF.

The J gene is TRBJ2-2, the V gene TRBV18; 9 bases map to TRBD2. CDR3 length: 17 residues. The J segment lost 2 bases and the V segment lost 2 bases, leaving 6 bases of the junction unmatched. The germline V gene encodes CDR1 KGHSH and CDR2 LQKENI. This CDR3 is CASSPSGLAGNTGELFF. CDR3 DNA sequence: TGTGCCAGCTCACCATCTGGTCTAGCGGGAAACACCGGGGAGCTGTTTTTT.

In this sample, this clonotype turned up a few times. CDR3 sequence (DNA): TGCAGTGCTAGAAATGGGGGCGGTACTGAAGCTTTCTTT. It specifies CSARNGGGTEAFF. The chain carries TRBV20-1 and TRBJ1-1, with D possibly TRBD1 on 6 matching bases. CDR3 length: 13 amino acids. Germline V gives CDR1 DFQATT, CDR2 SNEGSKA (reference sequence). Trimming removed 2 bases at V and 5 bases at J, with 12 bases between.

This clonotype was observed many times. This chain joins TRBV5-5 and TRBJ2-7; a weak D match, TRBD1 (6 bases). Per the germline V gene, CDR1 is SGHKS and CDR2 is YYEKEE (reference sequence). V lost 0 bases and J lost 9, with 19 bases in between. The CDR3 is 15 residues long. The CDR3 nucleotides are TGTGCCAGCAGCTTGGGACAGGAGCCTACGTCGGTGCAGTACTTC. This translates into CASSLGQEPTSVQYF.

This clonotype has more than one count but fewer than ten. The chain uses TRBV7-2 and TRBJ2-5; D might be TRBD2 (5 bases). Trimming took 7 bases from V and 5 from J, leaving 17 bases between them. The CDR3 has 14 amino acids. CDR1 SGHTA and CDR2 FQGNSA come from the germline V gene. The CDR3 reads CASKGTSLVETQYF. The CDR3 DNA follows: TGTGCCAGCAAGGGCACTAGTCTCGTGGAGACCCAGTACTTC.

The sample holds many counts of this clonotype. The chain joins TRBV24-1 to TRBJ2-1; 11 nucleotides line up with TRBD2. This CDR3 comprises 14 residues. Germline lookup yields CDR1 KGHDR and CDR2 SFDVKD. V gave up 8 bases and J gave up 11 bases; unmatched junction bases: 10. CDR3 region: CATINGTSGRKQFF. For the CDR3, the DNA is TGTGCCACCATCAACGGGACTAGCGGTAGGAAGCAGTTCTTC.

The chain combines TRBV5-8 with TRBJ1-5; 7 bases agree with TRBD1. The CDR3 spans 16 residues. Germline V gives CDR1 SGHTS, CDR2 YDEGEE. Unmatched junction bases numbered 9, after V lost 4 bases and J lost 2 bases. The CDR3 DNA sequence: TGTGCCAGCAGCATACAGGGGTTTTGGGGCAATCAGCCCCAGCATTTT. Encoded protein: CASSIQGFWGNQPQHF.

The J gene is TRBJ2-7, the V gene TRBV29-1, with 9 bases matching TRBD2. This CDR3 has 14 residues. In germline, CDR1 is SQVTM, CDR2 ANQGSEA. The trim removed 6 bases at V and 3 bases at J, leaving 9 bases unmatched. CDR3 in DNA: TGCAGCGTAGAACTAGCGGGCGGTTACTACGAGCAGTACTTC. Translated, it gives CSVELAGGYYEQYF.

In its sample, this clonotype was seen a few times. The chain combines TRBV28 with TRBJ2-3; 10 positions agree with TRBD2. This CDR3 has 15 amino acids. Germline V gives CDR1 MDHEN, CDR2 SYDVKM. J lost 6 bases, V lost 5 bases, and 8 bases had no gene match. CDR3 bases: TGTGCCAGCAGTCCACTAGCGGGGATCAAGGATACGCAGTATTTT. Its translation is CASSPLAGIKDTQYF.

The V call is TRBV20-1, the J call TRBJ2-6; a weak D match, TRBD2 (7 bases). V shed 3 bases and J shed 2 bases, with 20 bases lying between them. The CDR3 consists of 18 residues. From germline, CDR1 is DFQATT and CDR2 SNEGSKA (reference sequence). The CDR3 protein is CSASGPGGALAGANVLTF. The CDR3, as DNA: TGCAGTGCTAGCGGGCCGGGGGGCGCACTGGCTGGGGCCAACGTCCTGACTTTC.

This clonotype was seen ten or more times. The chain is built from TRBV2 and TRBJ2-1, with a possible D match to TRBD2 (5 bases). V was cut by 5 bases and J by 5 bases, with 13 bases left in between. The CDR3 extends over 14 amino acids. The germline V gene encodes CDR1 SNHLY and CDR2 FYNNEI. CDR3 sequence reads: CASSQSGAHNEQFF. CDR3 sequence (DNA): TGTGCCAGCAGTCAGAGCGGCGCCCACAATGAGCAGTTCTTC.

This clonotype was seen at least ten times. V gene TRBV6-5 combines with J gene TRBJ2-2; D is ambiguous. V was pared by 2 bases and J by 4 bases, with 11 bases between. The germline V gene encodes CDR1 MNHEY and CDR2 SVGAGI. The CDR3 sequence is 15 residues long. The CDR3: CASSYGKTSTGELFF. CDR3 coding DNA: TGTGCCAGCAGTTACGGGAAGACAAGCACCGGGGAGCTGTTTTTT.

This clonotype has just a few counts. This sequence joins TRBV14 and TRBJ1-2, with a tentative D call TRBD1 (6 bases). The V gene's germline CDR1 is SGHDN and CDR2 FVKESK. With 0 bases removed from V and 4 bases from J, the gap between germline ends came to 21 bases. This CDR3 contains 18 residues. The CDR3 reads CASSQERGSRRSSYGYTF. The CDR3 DNA reads as TGTGCCAGCAGCCAAGAAAGGGGGAGTAGGAGGTCGTCCTATGGCTACACCTTC.

This clonotype has at least ten counts. J is TRBJ2-7 and V is TRBV6-5; D call uncertain. The length of the CDR3 is 16 residues. The V end lost 0 bases, the J end lost 4 bases, and 16 bases lay between the germline ends. The germline V gene encodes CDR1 MNHEY and CDR2 SVGAGI. CDR3 sequence: CASSYSWPGPLYEQYF. The CDR3 DNA follows: TGTGCCAGCAGTTACTCTTGGCCGGGCCCGTTATACGAGCAGTACTTC.

This clonotype was seen ten or more times. This rearrangement joins TRBV20-1 to TRBJ1-1; 8 bases map to TRBD1. Germline loops: CDR1 DFQATT, CDR2 SNEGSKA (reference sequence). V dropped 6 bases and J dropped 8; count of bases not matched to a gene: 8. This CDR3 is 12 amino acids long. The CDR3 DNA sequence: TGCAGTGCCTTCGACAGGGGCCTAGAAGCTTTCTTT. Protein sequence: CSAFDRGLEAFF.

This clonotype was seen repeatedly, ten times or more. V is TRBV7-9 and J is TRBJ2-5; no clear D gene. V lost 0 bases, J lost 5 bases, and 10 bases lay in between. CDR1 is SEHNR and CDR2 is FQNEAQ in the germline V gene (reference sequence). The CDR3 extends over 14 amino acids. CDR3 in amino acids: CASSLAVTLETQYF. The CDR3 region has the DNA TGTGCCAGCAGCTTAGCGGTCACTTTGGAGACCCAGTACTTC.

This clonotype was recorded at least ten times. The chain couples TRBV28 to TRBJ2-2; possibly TRBD2 for D (5 bases). Trimming removed 3 bases from V and 0 bases from J, with 11 bases in between. The CDR3 sequence is 16 residues long. Germline CDR1 is MDHEN and CDR2 is SYDVKM. This CDR3 reads CASSLEAYPNTGELFF. CDR3 sequence (DNA): TGTGCCAGCAGTTTGGAGGCCTATCCGAACACCGGGGAGCTGTTTTTT.

V is TRBV7-9 and J is TRBJ2-7; D may be TRBD1 or TRBD2 (5 bases each). The CDR3 is 14 residues long. V was trimmed by 1 base and J by 2 bases, leaving 9 bases between them. Germline loops: CDR1 SEHNR, CDR2 FQNEAQ (reference sequence). The CDR3 reads CASSLGDGTYEQYF. DNA for the CDR3: TGTGCCAGCAGCTTAGGGGACGGAACCTACGAGCAGTACTTC.

This clonotype was counted a single time. The V gene is TRBV7-2, the J gene TRBJ1-4, with D perhaps TRBD1 (6 bases). CDR3 length: 14 amino acids. Deletions cut 6 bases from V and 7 bases from J, with 15 bases between. Per the germline V gene, CDR1 is SGHTA and CDR2 is FQGNSA. The chain's CDR3 is CASRAGARGEKLFF. CDR3 DNA: TGTGCCAGCAGGGCGGGGGCTAGGGGTGAAAAACTGTTTTTT.

This clonotype has only a few counts. This sequence joins TRBV27 and TRBJ2-1; D not certain. CDR3 length equals 14 residues. Germline lookup yields CDR1 MNHEY and CDR2 SMNVEV (reference sequence). V was clipped by 3 bases and J by 4 bases, with 10 bases between them. The CDR3 sequence is CASSFDVEYNEQFF. In DNA, the CDR3 is TGTGCCAGCAGTTTTGACGTGGAATACAATGAGCAGTTCTTC.

This clonotype was detected ten times or more. The chain joins TRBV28 to TRBJ2-7; D tentatively reads TRBD1 or TRBD2 (5 bases each). Trimming cost V 2 bases and J 2 bases, with 13 bases left between them. Germline loops: CDR1 MDHEN, CDR2 SYDVKM. This CDR3 has 15 residues. CDR3 coding DNA: TGTGCCAGCAGTTTAGGGGGAAAGGGCCCCTACGAGCAGTACTTC. The encoded protein is CASSLGGKGPYEQYF.

A few counts support this clonotype. V usage is TRBV10-3 and J usage is TRBJ2-5, with 10 bases fitting TRBD2. The CDR3 runs to 16 residues. V trimming: 3 bases; J trimming: 4 bases; junction bases outside the gene matches: 8. Germline CDR1 is ENHRY and CDR2 is SYGVKD. CDR3 amino acids: CAISDASGRGRETQYF. The CDR3 nucleotides are TGTGCCATCAGTGACGCTAGCGGGAGAGGGAGAGAGACCCAGTACTTC.